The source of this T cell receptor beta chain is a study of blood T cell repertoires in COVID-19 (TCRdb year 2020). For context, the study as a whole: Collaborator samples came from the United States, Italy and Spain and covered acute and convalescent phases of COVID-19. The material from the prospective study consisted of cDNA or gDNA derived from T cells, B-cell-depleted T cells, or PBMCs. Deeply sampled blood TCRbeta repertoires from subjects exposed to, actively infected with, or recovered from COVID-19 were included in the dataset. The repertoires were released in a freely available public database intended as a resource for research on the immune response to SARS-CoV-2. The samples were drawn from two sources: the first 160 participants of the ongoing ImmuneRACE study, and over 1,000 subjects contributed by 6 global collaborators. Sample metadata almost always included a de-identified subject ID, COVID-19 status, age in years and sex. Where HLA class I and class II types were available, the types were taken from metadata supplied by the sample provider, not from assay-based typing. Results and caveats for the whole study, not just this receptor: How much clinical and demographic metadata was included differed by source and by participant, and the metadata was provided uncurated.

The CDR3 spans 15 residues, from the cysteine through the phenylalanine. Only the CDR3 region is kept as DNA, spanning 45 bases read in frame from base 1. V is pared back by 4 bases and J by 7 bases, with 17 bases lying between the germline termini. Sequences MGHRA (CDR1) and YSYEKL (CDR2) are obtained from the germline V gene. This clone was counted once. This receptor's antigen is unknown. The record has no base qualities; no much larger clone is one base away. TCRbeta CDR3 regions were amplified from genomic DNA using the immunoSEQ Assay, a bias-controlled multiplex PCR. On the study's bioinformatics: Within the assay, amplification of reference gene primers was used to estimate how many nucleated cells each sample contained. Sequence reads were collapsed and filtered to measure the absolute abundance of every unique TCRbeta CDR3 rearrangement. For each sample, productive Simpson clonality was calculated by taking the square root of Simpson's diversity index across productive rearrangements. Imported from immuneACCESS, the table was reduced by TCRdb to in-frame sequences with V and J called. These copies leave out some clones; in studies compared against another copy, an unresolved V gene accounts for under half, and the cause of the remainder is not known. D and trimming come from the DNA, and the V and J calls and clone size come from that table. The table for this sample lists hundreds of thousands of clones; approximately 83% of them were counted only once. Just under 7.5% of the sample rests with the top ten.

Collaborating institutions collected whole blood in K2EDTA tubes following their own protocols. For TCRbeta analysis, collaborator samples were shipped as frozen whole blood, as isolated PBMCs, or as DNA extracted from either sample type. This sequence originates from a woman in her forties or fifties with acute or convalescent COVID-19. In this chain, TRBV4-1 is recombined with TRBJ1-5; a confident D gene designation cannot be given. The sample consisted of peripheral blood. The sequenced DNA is TGCGCCAGCAGCCCCCTGGGCAGTCGGATCCAGCCCCAGCATTTT. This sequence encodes CASSPLGSRIQPQHF.